Only one count was recorded for the clone carrying this TCR beta chain. The sort gate was single viable CD3+CD4+CD8-CD45RO+ cells for memory CD4+ T cells. This CDR3 contains 16 residues. CDR1 is MGHDK and CDR2 is SYGVNS in the germline V gene. Trimming took off 2 bases at V and 1 base at J, with 9 bases between the two ends. These data come from a study of memory CD4+ T cells and cytomegalovirus serostatus. Assay: immunoSEQ multiplex PCR; the TCRdb copy retains only in-frame clones and omits some. The data show tens of thousands of clones, approximately 82% seen once. The gene calls are TRBV25-1 and TRBJ2-6; tentative D call: TRBD1 (6 bases). What was sequenced was memory CD4+ T cells from blood. This receptor was identified in an adult in good health and CMV-seronegative. CDR3: CASSELQGSGANVLTF. CDR3 DNA: TGTGCCAGCAGTGAACTCCAGGGGTCTGGGGCCAACGTCCTGACTTTC.